A selection of T cell receptor beta chains follows, all from one sample in a study of blood T cell repertoires in COVID-19. Assay: immunoSEQ multiplex PCR; the TCRdb copy retains only in-frame clones and omits some. The repertoire holds 200,000 to 300,000 clones, with 85% to 90% as singletons. Specimen: peripheral blood. These receptors originate from a middle-aged woman with acute or convalescent COVID-19. The CDR3 runs from the conserved cysteine through the conserved F or W. Fields, in order: clone size, J gene, D gene, CDR3 length, V gene, CDR3 DNA, CDR3 protein. A D gene is named only where the DNA matches it firmly. Clone size, where shown, is once, few, many, or a class for clones that have expanded.

size: .; J: TRBJ2-2; D: TRBD1; length: 17; V: TRBV9; DNA: TGTGCCAGCAGCGCCCGTGTCAAGGACAGGAGTTTCGGGGAGCTGTTTTTT; CDR3: CASSARVKDRSFGELFF
size: .; J: TRBJ2-1; D: .; length: 12; V: TRBV27; DNA: TGTGCCAGCAGTTCCCCAGGTAATGAGCAGTTCTTC; CDR3: CASSSPGNEQFF
size: .; J: TRBJ2-3; D: TRBD1; length: 14; V: TRBV18; DNA: TGTGCCAGCTCCAAGGGACAGCACACAGATACGCAGTATTTT; CDR3: CASSKGQHTDTQYF
size: once; J: TRBJ1-1; D: TRBD1; length: 16; V: TRBV27; DNA: TGTGCCAGCAGTCCCAGGGACAGGCTGAGAAACACTGAAGCTTTCTTT; CDR3: CASSPRDRLRNTEAFF
size: once; J: TRBJ2-1; D: TRBD2; length: 14; V: TRBV7-3; DNA: TGTGCCAGCAGCTACGGGGGGGCCGTAAATGAGCAGTTCTTC; CDR3: CASSYGGAVNEQFF
size: .; J: TRBJ1-1; D: .; length: 14; V: TRBV9; DNA: TGTGCCAGCAGCCCGCTACTAACGAACACTGAAGCTTTCTTT; CDR3: CASSPLLTNTEAFF
size: .; J: TRBJ1-1; D: TRBD1; length: 14; V: TRBV6-5; DNA: TGTGCCAGCAGTCAGGACAGGGGGAACACTGAAGCTTTCTTT; CDR3: CASSQDRGNTEAFF
size: .; J: TRBJ2-3; D: TRBD1; length: 16; V: TRBV9; DNA: TGTGCCAGCAGCGTCGGGACAGCACAGGGCGCAGATACGCAGTATTTT; CDR3: CASSVGTAQGADTQYF
size: few; J: TRBJ1-5; D: .; length: 13; V: TRBV6-5; DNA: TGTGCCAGCATGTTGACGAGGAATCAGCCCCAGCATTTT; CDR3: CASMLTRNQPQHF
size: .; J: TRBJ2-2; D: .; length: 15; V: TRBV23-1; DNA: TGCGCCAGCAGTCAACCAGGGCGAGGCACCGGGGAGCTGTTTTTT; CDR3: CASSQPGRGTGELFF
size: .; J: TRBJ2-5; D: TRBD2; length: 17; V: TRBV4-1; DNA: TGCGCCAGCAGCCAATTCGTAGCGGGGCTCCCCCATGCGACCCAGTACTTC; CDR3: CASSQFVAGLPHATQYF
size: .; J: TRBJ2-5; D: .; length: 15; V: TRBV9; DNA: TGTGCCAGCAGCGTAGGGAGTCTAGAGGGAGAGACCCAGTACTTC; CDR3: CASSVGSLEGETQYF
size: .; J: TRBJ2-2; D: TRBD1; length: 16; V: TRBV5-6; DNA: TGTGCCAGCAGCGAAGGGACAGTTGCGGACACCGGGGAGCTGTTTTTT; CDR3: CASSEGTVADTGELFF
size: .; J: TRBJ1-2; D: TRBD1; length: 16; V: TRBV11-1; DNA: TGTGCCAGCAGTATTACACCGGGACAGGGGAATACTGGCTACACCTTC; CDR3: CASSITPGQGNTGYTF
size: .; J: TRBJ1-1; D: .; length: 13; V: TRBV7-6; DNA: TGTGCCAGCAGCTTAGGATATTCGGGGGAAGCTTTCTTT; CDR3: CASSLGYSGEAFF
size: .; J: TRBJ1-5; D: TRBD1; length: 18; V: TRBV19; DNA: TGTGCCAGTAGTATGTGGGTTCTCAGGGGGTATAGCAATCAGCCCCAGCATTTT; CDR3: CASSMWVLRGYSNQPQHF
size: .; J: TRBJ1-2; D: .; length: 13; V: TRBV12-3/TRBV12-4; DNA: TGTGCCAGCAGTTGGACAGCCAACTATGGCTACACCTTC; CDR3: CASSWTANYGYTF
size: .; J: TRBJ2-2; D: .; length: 15; V: TRBV4-1; DNA: TGCGCCAGCAGCCAAGCCTTATCAGTTACCGGGGAGCTGTTTTTT; CDR3: CASSQALSVTGELFF
size: few; J: TRBJ1-6; D: TRBD1; length: 14; V: TRBV27; DNA: TGTGCCAGCAGGGACAGGGGCTATAATTCACCCCTCCACTTT; CDR3: CASRDRGYNSPLHF
size: .; J: TRBJ1-5; D: .; length: 13; V: TRBV27; DNA: TGTGCCAGCAGTTTAGGCAGCAATCAGCCCCAGCATTTT; CDR3: CASSLGSNQPQHF
size: .; J: TRBJ1-2; D: TRBD1; length: 13; V: TRBV12-3/TRBV12-4; DNA: TGTGCCAGCAGGGGGTGGGACAGCTATGGCTACACCTTC; CDR3: CASRGWDSYGYTF
size: .; J: TRBJ2-5; D: TRBD2; length: 13; V: TRBV19; DNA: TGTGCCAGTAGTGACGGTTTAGCGGGGACCCAGTACTTC; CDR3: CASSDGLAGTQYF
size: .; J: TRBJ1-1; D: .; length: 14; V: TRBV6-5; DNA: TGTGCCAGCAGTTACTCCCAGGGGTGGGCTGAAGCTTTCTTT; CDR3: CASSYSQGWAEAFF
size: once; J: TRBJ2-1; D: TRBD1; length: 16; V: TRBV6-6; DNA: TGTGCCAGCAGTTACAGAGGACAGGGGGCAGCGGGTGAGCAGTTCTTC; CDR3: CASSYRGQGAAGEQFF